The sample holds a few counts of the clone carrying this T cell receptor (beta chain). These data are taken from a study of CD8 T cells in ankylosing spondylitis. This CDR3 contains 14 residues. V was trimmed by 4 bases and J by 3 bases, leaving 16 bases between them. CDR1 is SQVTM, CDR2 ANQGSEA, per germline. TCRdb called the 5' RACE reads again in MiXCR, with one record for every CDR3 protein. The sample includes under 250,000 distinct CDR3 sequences, 30% to 40% of them seen just once. This chain uses TRBV29-1 with TRBJ2-7; possibly TRBD1 for D (5 bases). What was sequenced was blood, either unsorted or a sorted T cell fraction (not recorded which). This receptor was obtained from a male donor with ankylosing spondylitis or in good health (not recorded which). The CDR3 DNA reads TGCAGCGTTGTGGGTTTGGGCAGGGTCTACGAGCAGTACTTC. Protein sequence: CSVVGLGRVYEQYF.